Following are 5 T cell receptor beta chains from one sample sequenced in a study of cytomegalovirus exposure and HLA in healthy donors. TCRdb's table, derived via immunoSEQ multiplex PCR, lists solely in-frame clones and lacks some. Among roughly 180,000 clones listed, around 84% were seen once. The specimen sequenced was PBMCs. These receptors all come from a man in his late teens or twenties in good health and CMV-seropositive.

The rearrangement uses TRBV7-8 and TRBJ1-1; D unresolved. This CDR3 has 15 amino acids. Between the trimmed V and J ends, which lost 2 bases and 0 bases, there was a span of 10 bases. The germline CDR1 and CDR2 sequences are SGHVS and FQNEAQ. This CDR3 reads CASSLFELLNTEAFF. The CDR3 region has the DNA TGTGCCAGCAGCTTATTCGAGCTCCTGAACACTGAAGCTTTCTTT.

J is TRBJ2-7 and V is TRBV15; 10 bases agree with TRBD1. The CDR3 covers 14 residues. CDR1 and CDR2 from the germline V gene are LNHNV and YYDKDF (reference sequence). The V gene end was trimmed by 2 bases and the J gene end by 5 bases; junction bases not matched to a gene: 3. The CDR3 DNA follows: TGTGCCACCAGCAGACCCGGACAGGGGGACGAGCAGTACTTC. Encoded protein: CATSRPGQGDEQYF.

The CDR3 here is CASTVGEGTEAFF. In DNA, the CDR3 is TGTGCCAGTACTGTCGGGGAGGGCACTGAAGCTTTCTTT. The chain carries TRBV28 and TRBJ1-1; no reliable D call. Germline CDR1 reads MDHEN; CDR2 reads SYDVKM. The CDR3 has 13 amino acids. Trimming took off 9 bases at V and 4 bases at J, with 15 bases between the two ends. Together with reference TRBV28 and TRBJ1-1, the CDR3 gives the full variable domain: DVKVTQSSRYLVKRTGEKVFLECVQDMDHENMFWYRQDPGLGLRLIYFSYDVKMKEKGDIPEGYSVSREKKERFSLILESASTNQTSMYLCASTVGEGTEAFFGQGTRLTVV.

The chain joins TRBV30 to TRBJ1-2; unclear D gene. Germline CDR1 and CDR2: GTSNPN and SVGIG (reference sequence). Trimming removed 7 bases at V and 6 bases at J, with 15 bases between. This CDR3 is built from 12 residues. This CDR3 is CAFLTVRHGYTF. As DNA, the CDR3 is TGTGCCTTCCTTACAGTCAGGCATGGCTACACCTTC.

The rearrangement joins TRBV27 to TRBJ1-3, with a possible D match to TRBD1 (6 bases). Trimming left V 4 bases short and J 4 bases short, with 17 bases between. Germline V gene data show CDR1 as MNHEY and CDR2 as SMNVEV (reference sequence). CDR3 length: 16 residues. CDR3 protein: CASSSVTGGRGNTIYF. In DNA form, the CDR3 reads TGTGCCAGCAGTTCCGTTACCGGGGGGCGAGGAAACACCATATATTTT.